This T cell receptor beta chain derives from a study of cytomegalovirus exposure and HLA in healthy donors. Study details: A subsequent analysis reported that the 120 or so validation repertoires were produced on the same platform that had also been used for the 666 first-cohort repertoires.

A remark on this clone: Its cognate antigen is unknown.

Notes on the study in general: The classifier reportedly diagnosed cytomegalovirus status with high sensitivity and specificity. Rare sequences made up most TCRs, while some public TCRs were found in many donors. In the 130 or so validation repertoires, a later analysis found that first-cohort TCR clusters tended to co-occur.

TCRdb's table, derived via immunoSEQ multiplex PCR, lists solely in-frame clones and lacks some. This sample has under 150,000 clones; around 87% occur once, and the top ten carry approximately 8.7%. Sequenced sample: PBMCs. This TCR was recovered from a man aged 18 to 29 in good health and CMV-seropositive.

CDR3 loop: CASRLRGQFHSGNTIYF. As DNA, the CDR3 is TGTGCCAGCAGGCTGAGGGGACAGTTTCACTCTGGAAACACCATATATTTT. The rearrangement links TRBV28 to TRBJ1-3; 7 bases fit TRBD1. Germline CDR1 and CDR2: MDHEN and SYDVKM. Trimming cost V 6 bases and J 0 bases; bases outside gene matches: 11. The CDR3 runs 17 residues.